This record covers a single T cell receptor (beta chain). Its cognate antigen is unknown. Some 27,000 T cell genomes, or approximately 0.2 ug DNA, went into the sorted-subset replicate PCRs. The table came from immunoSEQ multiplex PCR; TCRdb's copy has only in-frame clones and leaves some out. The sample consists of about 2.1 million clones, approximately 94% of them appearing once. Naive CD8 cells, CD45RO-negative and positively selected for CCR7, excluded terminally differentiated effector memory CD45RA+ cells. This record comes from a study of shared clonotypes between healthy human individuals. Study overall: Used for every donor were three CD4 naive, three CD4 memory, two CD8 naive and one CD8 memory plate.

Whole-study results and caveats: Naive subsets typically showed greater estimated richness than memory subsets. Few donors limited the genetic and exposure-history diversity represented.

Losses at the gene ends were 0 bases for V and 0 bases for J; bases not matched to a gene: 3. The CDR3 totals 17 residues. The germline V gene encodes CDR1 KGHSH and CDR2 LQKENI. This chain connects TRBV18 to TRBJ2-1; TRBD1 matches at 9 bases. The sequence derives from a man aged 18 to 29 in good health. Some clones in this sample may be carry-over from other donors' samples. The source material was naive CD8+ T cells from PBMCs. CDR3 DNA: TGTGCCAGCTCACCACCCCCGGGACAGGGCTCCTACAATGAGCAGTTCTTC. This codes for CASSPPPGQGSYNEQFF.